The rows below give T cell receptor beta chains drawn from one sample of a study of T cell repertoires in ileal Crohn's disease. TCRdb's copy holds only in-frame clones and misses some; the assay was immunoSEQ multiplex PCR. The sample carries 25,000 to 30,000 clones, roughly 78% recorded once. Sequenced material: ileal tissue. The receptors come from an adult with Crohn's disease. The CDR3 runs from the conserved cysteine through the conserved F or W. Fields, in order: J gene, V gene, CDR3 length, D gene, clone size, CDR3 protein, CDR3 DNA. The D gene is left open where the match is weak. The listing skips clone size in some rows; elsewhere it reads once, few, many or a size class.

J: TRBJ2-7; V: TRBV6-1; length: 15; D: TRBD1; size: .; CDR3: CASSSSGTGTYEQYF; DNA: TGTGCCAGCAGTTCTTCCGGGACAGGGACCTACGAGCAGTACTTC
J: TRBJ2-7; V: TRBV30; length: 12; D: TRBD1; size: .; CDR3: CAWGTGFSEQYF; DNA: TGTGCCTGGGGGACAGGGTTTAGCGAGCAGTACTTC
J: TRBJ1-5; V: TRBV7-2; length: 14; D: .; size: .; CDR3: CASSPVYSNQPQHF; DNA: TGTGCCAGCAGCCCTGTCTATAGCAATCAGCCCCAGCATTTT
J: TRBJ1-3; V: TRBV30; length: 15; D: TRBD1; size: .; CDR3: CAWSVAGGHGNTIYF; DNA: TGTGCCTGGAGTGTAGCAGGGGGGCATGGAAACACCATATATTTT
J: TRBJ2-2; V: TRBV4-2; length: 16; D: TRBD2; size: few; CDR3: CASSRLGGGNTGELFF; DNA: TGTGCCAGCAGCCGCCTCGGCGGGGGGAACACCGGGGAGCTGTTTTTT
J: TRBJ2-2; V: TRBV9; length: 14; D: TRBD2; size: .; CDR3: CASSVSGSTGELFF; DNA: TGTGCCAGCAGCGTAAGCGGGAGCACCGGGGAGCTGTTTTTT
J: TRBJ1-4; V: TRBV5-1; length: 14; D: .; size: .; CDR3: CASGWGPGNEKLFF; DNA: TGCGCCAGCGGGTGGGGCCCGGGTAATGAAAAACTGTTTTTT
J: TRBJ2-2; V: TRBV14; length: 15; D: TRBD1; size: .; CDR3: CASSRRQGMTGELFF; DNA: TGTGCCAGCAGCCGCCGACAGGGGATGACCGGGGAGCTGTTTTTT
J: TRBJ2-3; V: TRBV6-5; length: 14; D: TRBD2; size: .; CDR3: CASRRTSGADTQYF; DNA: TGTGCCAGCAGAAGGACTAGCGGGGCAGATACGCAGTATTTT
J: TRBJ1-1; V: TRBV27; length: 13; D: TRBD1; size: .; CDR3: CASSLQGFTEAFF; DNA: TGTGCCAGCAGTCTACAGGGGTTCACTGAAGCTTTCTTT
J: TRBJ1-1; V: TRBV18; length: 13; D: TRBD1; size: .; CDR3: CASSAGQGVAAFF; DNA: TGTGCCAGCTCAGCGGGACAGGGGGTAGCAGCTTTCTTT
J: TRBJ1-1; V: TRBV19; length: 14; D: .; size: .; CDR3: CASSMIHMNTEAFF; DNA: TGTGCCAGTAGTATGATCCACATGAACACTGAAGCTTTCTTT
J: TRBJ1-1; V: TRBV2; length: 11; D: .; size: .; CDR3: CASSAIGEAFF; DNA: TGTGCCAGCAGTGCCATCGGTGAAGCTTTCTTT
J: TRBJ2-2; V: TRBV19; length: 16; D: .; size: once; CDR3: CASSSRVASLGGELFF; DNA: TGTGCCAGTAGTTCCCGGGTGGCTAGCCTCGGCGGGGAGCTGTTTTTT
J: TRBJ2-7; V: TRBV21-1; length: 15; D: .; size: .; CDR3: CASSTRGTARDEQYF; DNA: TGTGCCAGCAGCACAAGAGGGACTGCACGGGACGAGCAGTACTTC
J: TRBJ1-1; V: TRBV10-2; length: 14; D: .; size: .; CDR3: CASSGISGNTEAFF; DNA: TGCGCCAGCAGTGGAATCTCAGGGAACACTGAAGCTTTCTTT
J: TRBJ2-7; V: TRBV6-1; length: 15; D: .; size: .; CDR3: CASSDGGWGVRAQYF; DNA: TGTGCCAGCAGTGATGGTGGGTGGGGGGTTAGGGCACAGTACTTC
J: TRBJ1-2; V: TRBV7-2; length: 15; D: .; size: .; CDR3: CASSLARTATAGYTF; DNA: TGTGCCAGCAGCTTAGCGCGGACAGCCACGGCTGGCTACACCTTC
J: TRBJ2-3; V: TRBV4-2; length: 17; D: .; size: .; CDR3: CASSQAGAKGRTDTQYF; DNA: TGTGCCAGCAGCCAAGCAGGTGCAAAGGGGCGCACAGATACGCAGTATTTT
J: TRBJ1-2; V: TRBV4-2; length: 19; D: .; size: once; CDR3: CASSQESRLYPTANYGYTF; DNA: TGTGCCAGCAGCCAAGAAAGCCGCCTGTACCCTACGGCTAACTATGGCTACACCTTC
J: TRBJ2-7; V: TRBV2; length: 14; D: .; size: .; CDR3: CASSRQVASYEQYF; DNA: TGTGCCAGCAGCCGACAGGTCGCCTCCTACGAGCAGTACTTC
J: TRBJ1-1; V: TRBV6-1; length: 14; D: .; size: .; CDR3: CASREEGLNTEAFF; DNA: TGTGCCAGCAGGGAGGAGGGGCTGAACACTGAAGCTTTCTTT
J: TRBJ2-2; V: TRBV7-2; length: 14; D: .; size: .; CDR3: CASSLNKAPGELFF; DNA: TGTGCCAGCAGCTTAAATAAAGCCCCCGGGGAGCTGTTTTTT
J: TRBJ2-1; V: TRBV7-9; length: 18; D: TRBD2; size: .; CDR3: CASSPPPPASGSVSEQFF; DNA: TGTGCCAGCAGCCCCCCCCCACCGGCTAGCGGGAGTGTTAGTGAGCAGTTCTTC
J: TRBJ2-3; V: TRBV9; length: 15; D: .; size: .; CDR3: CASSLRGLGTDTQYF; DNA: TGTGCCAGCAGCCTGCGGGGGCTGGGCACAGATACGCAGTATTTT
J: TRBJ1-1; V: TRBV30; length: 13; D: .; size: .; CDR3: CAWSVGVNTEAFF; DNA: TGTGCCTGGAGTGTAGGGGTGAACACTGAAGCTTTCTTT
J: TRBJ2-3; V: TRBV9; length: 16; D: TRBD2; size: .; CDR3: CASSVGLAGPPDTQYF; DNA: TGTGCCAGCAGCGTAGGCCTAGCGGGCCCTCCTGATACGCAGTATTTT
J: TRBJ2-7; V: TRBV10-3; length: 16; D: TRBD1; size: .; CDR3: CAIRDPQGAKSYEQYF; DNA: TGTGCCATCAGGGACCCACAGGGGGCGAAATCCTACGAGCAGTACTTC
J: TRBJ2-3; V: TRBV29-1; length: 12; D: .; size: .; CDR3: CSVVQGTDTQYF; DNA: TGCAGCGTGGTCCAGGGGACAGATACGCAGTATTTT
J: TRBJ2-6; V: TRBV4-1; length: 15; D: .; size: .; CDR3: CASSQVYSGANVLTF; DNA: TGCGCCAGCAGCCAAGTCTACTCTGGGGCCAACGTCCTGACTTTC
J: TRBJ1-2; V: TRBV6-4; length: 15; D: .; size: .; CDR3: CASSDTAQAMGGYTF; DNA: TGTGCCAGCAGTGATACGGCTCAGGCTATGGGTGGCTACACCTTC
J: TRBJ2-7; V: TRBV27; length: 13; D: .; size: .; CDR3: CASSGLSPPEQYF; DNA: TGTGCCAGCTCAGGGCTCTCCCCTCCCGAGCAGTACTTC
J: TRBJ2-5; V: TRBV9; length: 15; D: TRBD2; size: .; CDR3: CASSEPGLGEKTQYF; DNA: TGTGCCAGCAGCGAACCCGGACTAGGGGAAAAGACCCAGTACTTC
J: TRBJ2-7; V: TRBV25-1; length: 17; D: TRBD2; size: .; CDR3: CASSVLGGGRGRNEQYF; DNA: TGTGCCAGCAGTGTCCTGGGCGGGGGGCGCGGTAGAAACGAGCAGTACTTC
J: TRBJ2-2; V: TRBV9; length: 14; D: TRBD1; size: .; CDR3: CASSVDRVTGELFF; DNA: TGTGCCAGCAGCGTTGACAGGGTCACCGGGGAGCTGTTTTTT
J: TRBJ2-2; V: TRBV7-2; length: 15; D: TRBD2; size: .; CDR3: CASSSFSGSTGELFF; DNA: TGTGCCAGCAGCTCCTTTAGCGGGAGTACCGGGGAGCTGTTTTTT
J: TRBJ1-5; V: TRBV12-5; length: 19; D: TRBD1; size: .; CDR3: CASGLGLTGRTGSNQPQHF; DNA: TGTGCTAGTGGTTTGGGCCTGACAGGGCGGACTGGGAGCAATCAGCCCCAGCATTTT
J: TRBJ1-5; V: TRBV19; length: 13; D: .; size: .; CDR3: CASNGRASQPQHF; DNA: TGTGCCAGTAACGGCAGGGCAAGCCAGCCCCAGCATTTT
J: TRBJ2-3; V: TRBV5-1; length: 14; D: TRBD1; size: .; CDR3: CASSAGGYSDTQYF; DNA: TGCGCCAGCAGCGCAGGGGGCTATTCAGATACGCAGTATTTT
J: TRBJ2-1; V: TRBV29-1; length: 13; D: TRBD1; size: once; CDR3: CSVHRGRPNEQFF; DNA: TGCAGCGTCCACAGGGGGCGCCCCAATGAGCAGTTCTTC
J: TRBJ2-2; V: TRBV19; length: 15; D: TRBD2; size: few; CDR3: CASRAGLIDTGELFF; DNA: TGTGCCAGTAGGGCGGGACTAATCGACACCGGGGAGCTGTTTTTT
J: TRBJ2-1; V: TRBV9; length: 15; D: TRBD2; size: .; CDR3: CASSPGGLAGGPPFF; DNA: TGTGCCAGCAGCCCCGGGGGACTAGCGGGAGGGCCCCCGTTCTTC
J: TRBJ1-1; V: TRBV11-2; length: 13; D: .; size: .; CDR3: CASSLDRGDEAFF; DNA: TGTGCCAGCAGCTTAGATCGGGGGGACGAAGCTTTCTTT
J: TRBJ2-2; V: TRBV5-6; length: 14; D: .; size: .; CDR3: CASSPTQGTGELFF; DNA: TGTGCCAGCAGCCCAACGCAGGGAACCGGGGAGCTGTTTTTT
J: TRBJ1-1; V: TRBV19; length: 14; D: .; size: .; CDR3: CASSIDWTAAEAFF; DNA: TGTGCCAGTAGTATAGATTGGACAGCCGCTGAAGCTTTCTTT
J: TRBJ2-3; V: TRBV15; length: 15; D: .; size: .; CDR3: CATSRRLDPPPTQYF; DNA: TGTGCCACCAGCAGAAGACTGGATCCACCGCCCACGCAGTATTTT
J: TRBJ2-3; V: TRBV7-6; length: 15; D: TRBD2; size: .; CDR3: CASSILAGGTDTQYF; DNA: TGTGCCAGCAGCATACTAGCGGGGGGCACAGATACGCAGTATTTT
J: TRBJ2-1; V: TRBV11-3; length: 16; D: TRBD1; size: .; CDR3: CASSLETGGGADEQFF; DNA: TGTGCCAGCAGCTTAGAGACAGGGGGCGGGGCCGATGAGCAGTTCTTC
J: TRBJ1-2; V: TRBV10-3; length: 13; D: .; size: few; CDR3: CAIRGAGSQGYTF; DNA: TGTGCCATCCGGGGGGCAGGGTCTCAAGGCTACACCTTC
J: TRBJ1-5; V: TRBV4-1; length: 17; D: .; size: .; CDR3: CASSHIWTGGSNQPQHF; DNA: TGCGCCAGCAGCCATATTTGGACGGGGGGTAGCAATCAGCCCCAGCATTTT
J: TRBJ1-1; V: TRBV6-1; length: 11; D: .; size: .; CDR3: CASTRGTEAFF; DNA: TGTGCCAGCACCAGGGGCACTGAAGCTTTCTTT
J: TRBJ2-7; V: TRBV7-2; length: 13; D: TRBD1; size: medium-sized; CDR3: CASSYRGSYEQYF; DNA: TGTGCCAGCAGCTACAGGGGGTCCTACGAGCAGTACTTC
J: TRBJ1-1; V: TRBV27; length: 13; D: .; size: .; CDR3: CASSFRGNTEAFF; DNA: TGTGCCAGCAGTTTTCGCGGGAACACTGAAGCTTTCTTT